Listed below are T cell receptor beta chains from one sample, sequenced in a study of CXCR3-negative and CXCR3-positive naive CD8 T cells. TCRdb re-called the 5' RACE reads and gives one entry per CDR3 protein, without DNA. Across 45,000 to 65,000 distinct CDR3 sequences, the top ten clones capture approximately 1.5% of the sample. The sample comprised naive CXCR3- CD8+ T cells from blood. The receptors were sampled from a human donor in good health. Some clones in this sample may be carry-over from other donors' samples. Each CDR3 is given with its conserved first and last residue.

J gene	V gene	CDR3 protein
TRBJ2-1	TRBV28	CASSLFPGDDPDNEQFF
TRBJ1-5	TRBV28	CASSLLSDRAQPQHF
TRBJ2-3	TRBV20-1	CSAPLLAQPTDTQYF
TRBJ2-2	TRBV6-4	CASSENAGVGGELFF
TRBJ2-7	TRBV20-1	CSARDVGWASYEQYF
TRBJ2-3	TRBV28	CASSFPPVGARTDTQYF
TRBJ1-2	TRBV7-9	CASSWGAGYTF
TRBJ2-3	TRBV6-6	CASSYRRGTDTQYF
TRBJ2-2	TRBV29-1	CSVLGTGELFF
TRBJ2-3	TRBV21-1	CASSKARFWVGTSGPTDTQYF
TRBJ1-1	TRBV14	CASSPDRVSTEAFF
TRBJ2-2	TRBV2	CARTLDTGELFF
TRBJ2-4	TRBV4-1	CASSPMDSKNIQYF
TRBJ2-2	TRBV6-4	CASSEVAANTGELFF
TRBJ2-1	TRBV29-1	CSVELGVGAYNEQFF
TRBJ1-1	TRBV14	CASSRIGLNTEAFF
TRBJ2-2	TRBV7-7	CASSLLERASVNVANTGELFF
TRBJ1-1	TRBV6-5	CASSYSTWDSTEAFF
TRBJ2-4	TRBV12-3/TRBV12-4	CASSSVQGVFENIQYF
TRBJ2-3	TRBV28	CASSVFSGVLDTQYF
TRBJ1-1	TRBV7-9	CASSVVNTEAFF
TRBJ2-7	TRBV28	CASSEDYYEQYF
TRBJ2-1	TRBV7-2	CASSFAPGQELFF